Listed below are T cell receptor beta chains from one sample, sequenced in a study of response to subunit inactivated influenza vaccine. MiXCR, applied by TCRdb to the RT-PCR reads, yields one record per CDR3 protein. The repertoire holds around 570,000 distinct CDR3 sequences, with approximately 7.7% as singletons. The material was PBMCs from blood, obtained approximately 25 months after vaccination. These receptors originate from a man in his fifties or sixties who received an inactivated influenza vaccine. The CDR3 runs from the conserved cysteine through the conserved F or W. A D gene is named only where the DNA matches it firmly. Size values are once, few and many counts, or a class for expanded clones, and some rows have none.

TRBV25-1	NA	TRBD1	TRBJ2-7	TGTGCCAGCAGTGAATTCGGGACAGGGGGTTTCGAGCAGTACTTC	CASSEFGTGGFEQYF
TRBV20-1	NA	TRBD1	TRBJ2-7	TGCAGTGCTATTGGAGCCAGGGGGCCGTACGAGCAGTACTTC	CSAIGARGPYEQYF
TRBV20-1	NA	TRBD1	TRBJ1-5	TGCAGTGCTAGAGATCTGACAGGGGCAGGTCAGCCCCAGCATTTT	CSARDLTGAGQPQHF
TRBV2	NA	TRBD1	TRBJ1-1	TGTGCCAGCAAGACCGGGACAGTGAACACTGAAGCTTTCTTT	CASKTGTVNTEAFF
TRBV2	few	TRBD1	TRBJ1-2	TGTGCCAGCAGTGAGTTGGGACAGGGGGCTAATGGCTACACCTTC	CASSELGQGANGYTF
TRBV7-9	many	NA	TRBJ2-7	TGTGCCAGCAGCCCCCGGGGAGGCTCCTACGAGCAGTACTTC	CASSPRGGSYEQYF
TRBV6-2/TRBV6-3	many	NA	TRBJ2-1	TGTGCCAGCAGTCCACTCGGGGCTGAGCAGTTCTTC	CASSPLGAEQFF
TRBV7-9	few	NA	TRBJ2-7	TGTGCCAGCAGCGGAGGGGACAGCTCCTACGAGCAGTACTTC	CASSGGDSSYEQYF
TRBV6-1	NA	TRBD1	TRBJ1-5	TGTGCCAGCAGTGAAGGGTCAGGGGGTCAGCCCCAGCATTTT	CASSEGSGGQPQHF
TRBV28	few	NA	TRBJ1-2	TGTGCCAGCAGTTCCGGGCCCTTCGGGGAGTATGGCTACACCTTC	CASSSGPFGEYGYTF
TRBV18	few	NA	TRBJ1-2	TGTGCCAGCTCACCACCCATTTGGGGGCGTTCTGACTATGGCTACACCTTC	CASSPPIWGRSDYGYTF
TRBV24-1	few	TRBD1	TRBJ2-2	TGTGCCACCAGCGGGACAGGGCGAACCGGGGAGCTGTTTTTT	CATSGTGRTGELFF
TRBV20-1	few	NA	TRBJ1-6	TGCAGTGCTAGGAGGTCCGGTGGGGGGACCCCGGGCGGGAGCTCCTATAATTCACCCCTCCACTTT	CSARRSGGGTPGGSSYNSPLHF
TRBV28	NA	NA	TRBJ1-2	TGTGCCAGCAGTTTGGGCGGCAGACTGGGCTACACCTTC	CASSLGGRLGYTF
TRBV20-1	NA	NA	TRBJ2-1	TGCAGTGCTAGAGGCCCGGAGAAGGGGCTTAATGAGCAGTTCTTC	CSARGPEKGLNEQFF
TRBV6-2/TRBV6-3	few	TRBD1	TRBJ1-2	TGTGCCAGCAGCTCCCCGGTGGACAGGTACTATGGCTACACCTTC	CASSSPVDRYYGYTF
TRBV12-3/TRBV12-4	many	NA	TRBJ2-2	TGTGCCAGCAGTTTAGTGGAGGGGGGAGACACCGGGGAGCTGTTTTTT	CASSLVEGGDTGELFF
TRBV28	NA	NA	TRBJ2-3	TGTGCCAGCAGTCCCGGGCCAAAGGTCGATACGCAGTATTTT	CASSPGPKVDTQYF
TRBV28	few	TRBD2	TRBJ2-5	TGTGCCAGCAGTTTAGACTCTATCGGCGGGAGGGTACGGGAGACCCAGTACTTC	CASSLDSIGGRVRETQYF
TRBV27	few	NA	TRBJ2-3	TGTGCCAGCAGTCTTGCTTTTAGGGGGATTAGCACAGATACGCAGTATTTT	CASSLAFRGISTDTQYF
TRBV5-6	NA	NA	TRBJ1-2	TGTGCCAGCAGCTTACCCAGCAGGGGCGGCTACACCTTC	CASSLPSRGGYTF
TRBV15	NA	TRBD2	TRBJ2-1	TGTGCCACCAGCTCACCGACTAGCGGGAAGGGTGCATCCTACAATGAGCAGTTCTTC	CATSSPTSGKGASYNEQFF
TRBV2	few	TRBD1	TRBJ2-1	TGTGCCAGCAACCAGGGGGCTTACAATGAGCAGTTCTTC	CASNQGAYNEQFF
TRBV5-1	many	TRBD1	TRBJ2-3	TGCGCCAGCAGCTCGGGACAGGCAATGAGAACAGATACGCAGTATTTT	CASSSGQAMRTDTQYF
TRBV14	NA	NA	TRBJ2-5	TGTGCCAGCAGCCAATCAGAGACCCAGTACTTC	CASSQSETQYF
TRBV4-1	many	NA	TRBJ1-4	TGCGCCAGCAGCCAGAGAAGTGTTAATGAAAAACTGTTTTTT	CASSQRSVNEKLFF
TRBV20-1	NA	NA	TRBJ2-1	TGCAGTGGCATCCCAGGGTACTACAATGAGCAGTTCTTC	CSGIPGYYNEQFF
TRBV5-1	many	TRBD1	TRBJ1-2	TGCGCCAGCAGCTTAAACAGGGGGCGGGACCCTTATGGCTACACCTTC	CASSLNRGRDPYGYTF
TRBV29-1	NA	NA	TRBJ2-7	TGCAGCGCTCATGAGGAAAGCTCCTACGAGCAGTACTTC	CSAHEESSYEQYF
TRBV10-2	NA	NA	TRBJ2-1	TGCGCCAGCAGGCCGGGGCCCGCTACCAATGAGCAGTTCTTC	CASRPGPATNEQFF
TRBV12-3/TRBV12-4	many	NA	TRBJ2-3	TGTGCCAGCAGTACCCCTCCGGTTCAGGGAGATACGCAGTATTTT	CASSTPPVQGDTQYF
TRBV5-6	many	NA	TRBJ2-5	TGTGCCAGCAGCCCCGGGGTGCGGGGACTTCTCGAGACCCAGTACTTC	CASSPGVRGLLETQYF
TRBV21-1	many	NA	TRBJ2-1	TGTGCCAGCAGCCTACGAAAGACAGGGCAGTCCTACAATGAGCAGTTCTTC	CASSLRKTGQSYNEQFF
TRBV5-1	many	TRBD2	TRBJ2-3	TGCGCCAGCACCGAACTAGCGGGGCTTGATACGCAGTATTTT	CASTELAGLDTQYF
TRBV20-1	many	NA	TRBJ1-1	TGCAGTGCTAGTTATATAAGTGAAGCTTTCTTT	CSASYISEAFF
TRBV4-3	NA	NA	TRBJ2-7	TGCGCCAGCAGCCAAGATGATAGGGCGACCGAGCAGTACTTC	CASSQDDRATEQYF
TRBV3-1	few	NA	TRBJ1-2	TGTGCCAGCAGCCAAGGGTACAGAAACTATGGCTACACCTTC	CASSQGYRNYGYTF
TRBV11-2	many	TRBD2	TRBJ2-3	TGTGCCAGCAGCAACCCTTCGACTAGCGGGGGGCAACATACGCAGTATTTT	CASSNPSTSGGQHTQYF
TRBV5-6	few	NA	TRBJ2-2	TGTGCCAGCAGCTTGACTCCCGGGGAGCTGTTTTTT	CASSLTPGELFF
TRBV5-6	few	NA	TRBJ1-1	TGTGCCAGCAGCTGGGTCGACACGAACACTGAAGCTTTCTTT	CASSWVDTNTEAFF